This TCR beta chain was sequenced in a study of cytomegalovirus exposure and HLA in healthy donors. The overall study: In a previous analysis, 117 million unique TCR beta sequences were found from 170 million or so T cells.

Findings and limits, study-wide: The authors later linked a missense DCLRE1C variant to TCR beta V- and J-gene trimming. A few CMV-associated chains proved CMV antigen-specific in vitro.

PCR used 60 Vbeta primers and 13 Jbeta primers. Libraries were prepared by immunoSEQ multiplex PCR; TCRdb keeps only in-frame clonotypes and omits some of them. The repertoire includes about 200,000 clones, roughly 78% of them detected once, and under 4.5% sits in the top ten. CDR1 and CDR2 from the germline V gene are SGHDN and FVKESK. With 6 bases clipped from V and 2 bases from J, the junction kept 9 bases outside the gene matches. There are 16 residues in the CDR3. Of note for this clone: Its antigen is currently unknown.

The source of this sequence is a woman younger than 45 in good health and CMV-seropositive. Sequenced input: PBMCs. This sequence joins TRBV14 and TRBJ2-3; 9 bases align to TRBD1. CDR3 in amino acids: CASRKTGTGITDTQYF. As DNA, the CDR3 is TGTGCCAGCAGGAAAACCGGGACAGGGATCACAGATACGCAGTATTTT.